The 28 T cell receptor beta chains given below trace back to one sample, sequenced in a study of blood T cells in healthy people across ages. Primed by a sample-barcoded 5' primer and a J-beta primer mix, a second PCR proceeded for 7 to 11 cycles. TCRdb reanalysed the 5' RACE reads using MiXCR and keeps one entry per CDR3 protein. The sample carries some 710,000 distinct CDR3 sequences, 46% recorded once. Sequenced: blood. All receptors come from a man older than 75 in good health.

This clonotype was detected many times. This chain connects TRBV10-3 to TRBJ2-3; tentatively, D is TRBD1 or TRBD2 (5 bases each). The CDR3 extends over 13 amino acids. The V end lost 4 bases, the J end lost 4 bases, and 9 bases lay between the germline ends. The germline CDR1 and CDR2 sequences are ENHRY and SYGVKD. The CDR3 nucleotides read TGTGCCATCAGTGCACCGGGACCAGATACGCAGTATTTT. As protein: CAISAPGPDTQYF.

This rearrangement joins TRBV2 to TRBJ2-7; 9 bases fit TRBD1. Germline assignment: CDR1 SNHLY and CDR2 FYNNEI. The CDR3 has 13 amino acids. V shed 6 bases, J shed 7 bases, and the junction held 7 bases outside the gene matches. The chain's CDR3 is CASRTDRGKEQYF. CDR3 coding DNA: TGTGCCAGCAGGACCGACAGGGGGAAAGAGCAGTACTTC. The full variable domain, its missing parts supplied by reference TRBV2 and TRBJ2-7, is EPEVTQTPSHQVTQMGQEVILRCVPISNHLYFYWYRQILGQKVEFLVSFYNNEISEKSEIFDDQFSVERPDGSNFTLKIRSTKLEDSAMYFCASRTDRGKEQYFGPGTRLTVT.

This clonotype was observed once. J is TRBJ2-3 and V is TRBV12-3 or TRBV12-4; D is uncertain. Trimming cost V 7 bases and J 4 bases, with 18 bases left between them. The CDR3 is 15 amino acids. For the CDR3, the DNA is TGTGCCAGCACGGAGTGGGCCGAAAGGGCAGATACGCAGTATTTT. Its protein product is CASTEWAERADTQYF.

The count of this clonotype is one. The chain has TRBV4-2 and TRBJ1-2; TRBD1 agrees at 8 bases. Germline-derived CDR1 and CDR2 are LGHNA and YNFKEQ. This CDR3 region has 15 residues. V gave up 4 bases and J gave up 5 bases; unmatched junction bases: 9. The CDR3 sequence is CASSPTTGEVYGYTF. The CDR3 nucleotides read TGTGCCAGCAGCCCGACGACAGGGGAGGTTTATGGCTACACCTTC.

Comments on this clonotype: A read error may be the cause here, since a much bigger clone is one base away. V is TRBV20-1 and J is TRBJ2-1; D not certain. This CDR3 contains 13 residues. CDR1 and CDR2 from the germline V gene are DFQATT and SNEGSKA (reference sequence). DNA for the CDR3: TGCAGTGCTAGAGTAATAACTACCAATGAGCGGTTCTTC. Translated, it gives CSARVITTNERFF.

The rearrangement joins TRBV2 to TRBJ2-5; D uncertain. This CDR3 has 11 residues. Germline V lookup: CDR1 SNHLY, CDR2 FYNNEI. Trimming shortened V by 7 bases and J by 2 bases, and 5 bases separated the two germline ends. The CDR3 bases are TGTGCCAGCACAGATCAAGAGACCCAGTACTTC. It codes for CASTDQETQYF.

This clonotype was found a few times. J is TRBJ2-5 and V is TRBV11-2, with 12 bases identical to TRBD1. J was trimmed by 5 bases and V by 1 base; bases with no gene match: 11. This CDR3 is 18 amino acids long. Per the germline V gene, CDR1 is SGHAT and CDR2 is FQNNGV. The CDR3 protein is CASSLAPGTGGVWETQYF. The CDR3 DNA sequence: TGTGCCAGCAGCTTAGCCCCCGGGACAGGGGGCGTCTGGGAGACCCAGTACTTC.

A remark on this clonotype: A read error may account for a junction end that differs from germline. This rearrangement joins TRBV7-2 to TRBJ1-2; D might be TRBD1 (6 bases). Germline CDR1 is SGHTA and CDR2 is FQGNSA. This CDR3 has 16 residues. The CDR3 sequence is CASSQGTGGRDYSYTF. As DNA, the CDR3 is TGTGCCAGCAGCCAAGGGACGGGGGGCCGCGACTATAGCTACACCTTC.

The chain couples TRBV5-1 to TRBJ2-1, with D tentatively TRBD2 (6 bases). V shed 5 bases and J shed 4 bases, with 19 bases lying between them. Per germline, CDR1 SGHRS and CDR2 YFSETQ. CDR3 length: 16 residues. CDR3 residues: CASSRGGQPGYNEQFF. The CDR3 bases are TGCGCCAGCAGTCGGGGAGGCCAGCCGGGATACAATGAGCAGTTCTTC.

This clonotype appeared a few times. The rearrangement links TRBV28 to TRBJ2-1, with 11 bases lining up with TRBD2. V dropped 3 bases and J dropped 7; count of bases not matched to a gene: 8. CDR1 and CDR2 (germline): MDHEN, SYDVKM. There are 16 residues in the CDR3. CDR3 region: CASSFSGRGGSNEQFF. In DNA form, the CDR3 reads TGTGCCAGCAGTTTTAGCGGGAGGGGGGGGTCGAATGAGCAGTTCTTC.

The chain links TRBV6-5 to TRBJ2-5; 8 bases line up with TRBD1. In germline, CDR1 is MNHEY, CDR2 SVGAGI. V shed 10 bases, J shed 3 bases, and the junction held 4 bases outside the gene matches. The CDR3 length is 12 residues. As DNA, the CDR3 is TGTGCCATTGCGGACAGGGAAGAGACCCAGTACTTC. This codes for CAIADREETQYF.

This chain links TRBV6-1 with TRBJ2-7, with 8 bases lining up with TRBD2. CDR1 and CDR2 (germline): MNHNS, SASEGT. The CDR3 is made up of 15 amino acids. After removal of 3 bases from V and 2 bases from J, the junction contained 6 bases not matched to a gene. The CDR3 DNA sequence: TGTGCCAGCAGTGATGCGGGAGGACGGACCTACGAGCAGTACTTC. It encodes CASSDAGGRTYEQYF.

V is TRBV10-3 and J is TRBJ2-5; D may be TRBD1 or TRBD2 (5 bases each). Trimming shortened V by 11 bases and J by 3 bases, and 16 bases separated the two germline ends. Germline V CDR1 and CDR2: ENHRY, SYGVKD. This CDR3 is 13 amino acids long. CDR3 in amino acids: CAAQGSEKETQYF. CDR3 DNA: TGTGCCGCGCAGGGTAGCGAGAAAGAGACCCAGTACTTC.

There are many counts of this clonotype. The J gene is TRBJ2-7, the V gene TRBV9, with D perhaps matching TRBD2 (5 bases). The CDR3 covers 15 residues. V was pared by 0 bases and J by 2 bases, with 12 bases between. Germline loops: CDR1 SGDLS, CDR2 YYNGEE. Here the CDR3 DNA reads TGTGCCAGCAGCGTAGTGGGCGAGCGGACCTACGAGCAGTACTTC. Protein: CASSVVGERTYEQYF.

This sequence joins TRBV20-1 and TRBJ2-1; 8 bases agree with TRBD2. This CDR3 comprises 14 residues. The junction had 9 bases not matched to a gene; V was cut back by 2 bases and J by 9 bases. Germline V lookup: CDR1 DFQATT, CDR2 SNEGSKA (reference sequence). The CDR3 DNA is TGCAGTGCTAGACCAGCGGGAGCCTCAGGTGAGCAGTTCTTC. This gives the protein CSARPAGASGEQFF.

The rearrangement links TRBV6-6 to TRBJ1-6, with unresolved D. The germline V gene has CDR1 MNHNY and CDR2 SVGAGI (reference sequence). The V end lost 2 bases, the J end lost 10 bases, and 12 bases lay between the germline ends. CDR3 length equals 14 residues. CDR3 amino acids: CASSYAGNGSPLHF. The CDR3 DNA reads TGTGCCAGCAGTTACGCTGGAAATGGGTCACCCCTCCACTTT.

The chain has TRBV27 and TRBJ2-7, with 7 positions matching TRBD1. CDR3 length: 16 residues. CDR1 MNHEY and CDR2 SMNVEV come from the germline V gene (reference sequence). Trimming took 5 bases from V and 3 from J; bases not matched to a gene: 13. The CDR3, as DNA: TGTGCCAGCAGTCCCTGGACAGGTGGGGACCGCTACGAGCAGTACTTC. Translated, it gives CASSPWTGGDRYEQYF.

There are a few counts of this clonotype. The chain recombines TRBV6-1 with TRBJ2-2, with 7 nucleotides matching TRBD2. This CDR3 has 14 residues. V dropped 11 bases and J dropped 2; count of bases not matched to a gene: 8. CDR1 MNHNS and CDR2 SASEGT come from the germline V gene. The CDR3 DNA sequence: TGTGCCTCTGGGGCTAGCGGTAACACCGGGGAGCTGTTTTTT. The encoded protein is CASGASGNTGELFF.

Remarks on this clonotype: A junction boundary mismatches the germline segment, possibly from a read error. This chain joins TRBV3-1 and TRBJ2-1; TRBD1 or TRBD2 may be the D gene (5 bases each). CDR1 is LGHDT and CDR2 is YNNKEL in the germline V gene (reference sequence). The CDR3 is made up of 13 amino acids. DNA of the CDR3: TGTGTCAGCAGTCAAGATCCCGGGGCAGAGCAGTTCTTC. Translating it yields CVSSQDPGAEQFF.

The genes are TRBV29-1 and TRBJ2-1; either TRBD1 or TRBD2 may fit D (5 bases each). The DNA end is more similar to TRBJ2-7, so the J call may be wrong. Germline V gives CDR1 SQVTM, CDR2 ANQGSEA. The CDR3 loop spans 12 amino acids. The CDR3 region has the DNA TGCAGCGTTTCGGACGGGGCTCGGGAGCAGTACTTC. It codes for CSVSDGAREQYF.

The V and J genes are TRBV7-9 and TRBJ2-1; D is undetermined. The V and J ends lost 2 bases and 10 bases respectively, with 6 bases between them. This CDR3 is built from 11 residues. Germline CDR1 reads SEHNR; CDR2 reads FQNEAQ (reference sequence). CDR3 DNA: TGTGCCAGCAGCTTATTCGTGGAGCAGTTCTTC. Protein: CASSLFVEQFF.

Points on this clonotype: A much larger clonotype is one base distant, so this may be a read error. The chain links TRBV6-6 to TRBJ2-7; D remains ambiguous. The CDR3 has 12 amino acids. From germline, CDR1 is MNHNY and CDR2 SVGAGI (reference sequence). CDR3 coding DNA: TGTGCCAGCACTATGGACGGCTACGAGCGGTACTTC. Protein product: CASTMDGYERYF.

The chain's CDR3 is CASSYSILAGGFNEQFF. CDR3 DNA: TGTGCCAGCAGTTACTCGATACTAGCGGGGGGGTTCAATGAGCAGTTCTTC. The V and J genes are TRBV6-2 or TRBV6-3 and TRBJ2-1; 13 nucleotides line up with TRBD2. Germline assignment: CDR1 MNHEY and CDR2 SVGEGT. The CDR3 is made up of 17 amino acids. V shed 0 bases and J 6 bases; nucleotides not matched to a gene: 5.

This sequence joins TRBV7-8 and TRBJ2-7, with D unclear. The length of the CDR3 is 15 residues. The germline CDR1 and CDR2 sequences are SGHVS and FQNEAQ. Trimming pared 5 bases from V and 3 bases from J, leaving 17 bases between. The CDR3 region is CASSVSTGRSYEQYF. The CDR3 region has the DNA TGTGCCAGCAGCGTCAGCACCGGCAGAAGCTACGAGCAGTACTTC.

V and J are TRBV2 and TRBJ2-3, with 11 bases fitting TRBD2. The CDR3 runs to 16 residues. The junction had 0 bases not matched to a gene; V was cut back by 1 base and J by 0 bases. Germline V gene lookup returns CDR1 SNHLY and CDR2 FYNNEI. The CDR3: CASSEGLAGSTDTQYF. CDR3 DNA: TGTGCCAGCAGTGAAGGACTAGCGGGGAGCACAGATACGCAGTATTTT.

This clonotype was observed a few times. This chain joins TRBV2 and TRBJ2-3; 10 nucleotides agree with TRBD2. Germline V gene sequence: CDR1 SNHLY, CDR2 FYNNEI. The CDR3 length is 14 residues. Losses at the gene ends were 6 bases for V and 1 base for J; bases not matched to a gene: 1. The CDR3 region is CASRAGGGTDTQYF. The CDR3 nucleotides are TGTGCCAGCAGAGCGGGAGGGGGCACAGATACGCAGTATTTT.

The chain recombines TRBV5-1 with TRBJ1-4, with D possibly matching TRBD1 (6 bases). V was clipped by 0 bases and J by 3 bases, with 9 bases between them. This CDR3 is built from 15 residues. CDR1 is SGHRS and CDR2 is YFSETQ in the germline V gene. The CDR3 loop is CASSLEGGANEKLFF. DNA of the CDR3: TGCGCCAGCAGCTTGGAGGGGGGAGCTAATGAAAAACTGTTTTTT.

The J gene is TRBJ2-1, the V gene TRBV10-3; 10 positions match TRBD1. Germline CDR1 ENHRY, CDR2 SYGVKD. V trimming: 6 bases; J trimming: 5 bases; junction bases outside the gene matches: 4. This CDR3 comprises 14 residues. This CDR3 reads CAIRGQGSNNEQFF. The DNA for the CDR3 is TGTGCCATCAGGGGACAGGGGTCCAACAATGAGCAGTTCTTC.